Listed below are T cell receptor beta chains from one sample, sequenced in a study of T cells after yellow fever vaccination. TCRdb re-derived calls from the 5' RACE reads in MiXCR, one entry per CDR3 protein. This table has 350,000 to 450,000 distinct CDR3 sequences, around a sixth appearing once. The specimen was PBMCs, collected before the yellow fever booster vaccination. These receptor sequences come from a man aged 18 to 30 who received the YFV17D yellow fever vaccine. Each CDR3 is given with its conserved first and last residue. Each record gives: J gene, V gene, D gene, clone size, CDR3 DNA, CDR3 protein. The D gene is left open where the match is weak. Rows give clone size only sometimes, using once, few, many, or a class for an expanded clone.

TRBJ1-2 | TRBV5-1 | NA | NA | TGCGCCAGCAGCTTGAGTCCCGGGACGGCGAGTTCCTATGGCTACACCTTC | CASSLSPGTASSYGYTF
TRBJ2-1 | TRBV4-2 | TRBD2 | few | TGTGCCAGCAGCCAAGATACTAGCGGGGGGGCGATGCCTGAGCAGTTCTTC | CASSQDTSGGAMPEQFF
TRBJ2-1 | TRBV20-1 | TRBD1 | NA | TGCAGTGCTAGAGATCCCCGACAGGGTGGCTACAATGAGCAGTTCTTC | CSARDPRQGGYNEQFF
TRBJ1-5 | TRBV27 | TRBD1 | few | TGTGCCAGCAGTTTATCGATGGACAGGGGGGATCAGCCCCAGCATTTT | CASSLSMDRGDQPQHF
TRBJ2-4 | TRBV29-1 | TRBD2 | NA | TGCAGCGTGGCTCTTTTGGGGGGGGGAGGAAACATTCAGTACTTC | CSVALLGGGGNIQYF
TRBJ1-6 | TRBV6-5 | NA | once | TGTGCCAGCAGTTCACAGGCGGGGAATTCACCCCTCCACTTT | CASSSQAGNSPLHF
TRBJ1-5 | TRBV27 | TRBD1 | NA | TGTGCCAGCAGTTTCAGGGGGGATCAGCCCCATCATTTT | CASSFRGDQPHHF
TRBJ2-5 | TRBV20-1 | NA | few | TGCAGTGCTAGTGTCCCCTGGCGGCAAGAGACCCAGTACTTC | CSASVPWRQETQYF
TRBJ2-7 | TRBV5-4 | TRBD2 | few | TGTGCCAGCAGCTTTAGCGGGGCCCTCTACGAGCAGTACTTC | CASSFSGALYEQYF
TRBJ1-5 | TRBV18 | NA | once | TGTGCCAGCTCACCGGGAGAGATTAGCAATCAGCCCCAGCATTTT | CASSPGEISNQPQHF
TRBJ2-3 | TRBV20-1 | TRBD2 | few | TGCAGTGCTAGGGGGATGACTAGCTCTACGGATACGCAGTATTTT | CSARGMTSSTDTQYF
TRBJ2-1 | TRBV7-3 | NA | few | TGTGCCAGCAGCTTAGAGGGCCAGGGGTGGAATGAGCAGTTCTTC | CASSLEGQGWNEQFF
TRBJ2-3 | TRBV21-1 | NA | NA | TGTGCCAGCAGCATCCCCGATAAAGACCTCAGAACGCAGTATTTT | CASSIPDKDLRTQYF
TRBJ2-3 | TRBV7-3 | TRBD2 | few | TGTGCCAGTAGTACTAGCGGGGGGGAGGATACGCAGTATTTT | CASSTSGGEDTQYF
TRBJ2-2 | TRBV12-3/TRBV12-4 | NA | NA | TGTGCCAGCAGTTTCGTTAGCACGAACACCGGGGAGCTGTTTTTT | CASSFVSTNTGELFF
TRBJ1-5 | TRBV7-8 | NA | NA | TGTGCCAGCAGCTTACGTGATTCGGGCAGCCAGCAGCCCCAGCATTTT | CASSLRDSGSQQPQHF
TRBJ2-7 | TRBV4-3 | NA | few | TGCGCCAGCGGGGATTTGGGCAGGTCCTACGAGCAGTACTTC | CASGDLGRSYEQYF
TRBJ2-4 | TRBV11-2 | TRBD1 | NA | TGTGCCAGCAGCTTAGATCGGAAAGGGGGCGAAAACATTCAGTACTTC | CASSLDRKGGENIQYF
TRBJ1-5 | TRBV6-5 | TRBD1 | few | TGTGCCAGCAGTTCCACAGGGGTGAGCAATCAGCCCCAGCATTTT | CASSSTGVSNQPQHF
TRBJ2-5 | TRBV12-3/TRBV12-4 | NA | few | TGTGCCAGCAGTAAAAAAGAGACCCAGTACTTC | CASSKKETQYF
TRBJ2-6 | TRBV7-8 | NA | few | TGTGCCAGCAGCAGCGTGATTTCTGGGGCCAACGTCCTGACTTTC | CASSSVISGANVLTF
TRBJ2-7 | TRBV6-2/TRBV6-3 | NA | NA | TGTGCCAGCAGTTATTCCGGGGGTCGGGAGCAGTACTTC | CASSYSGGREQYF
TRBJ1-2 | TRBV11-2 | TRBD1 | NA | TGTGCCAGCAGCCAACAGGGGGCGGAAAACTATGGCTACACCTTC | CASSQQGAENYGYTF
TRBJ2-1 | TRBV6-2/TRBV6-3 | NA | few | TGTGCCAGCAGTTACCTCGATGAAATAAAGGTTGAGCAGTTCTTC | CASSYLDEIKVEQFF
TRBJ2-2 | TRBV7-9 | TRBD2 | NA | TGTGCCAGCAGCTTAAGGGACTACCTCACCGGGGAGCTGTTTTTT | CASSLRDYLTGELFF
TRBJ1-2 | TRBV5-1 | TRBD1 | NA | TGCGCCAGCAGCACCGGACAGGGGGCGAGCTATGGCTACACCTTC | CASSTGQGASYGYTF
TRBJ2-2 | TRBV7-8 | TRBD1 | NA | TGTGCCAGCAGCTTAATGGGACAGACCCGAGGGGAGCTGTTTTTT | CASSLMGQTRGELFF
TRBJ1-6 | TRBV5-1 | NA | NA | TGCGCCAGCAGCTTCCCGGGGAGCCATTCACCCCTCCACTTT | CASSFPGSHSPLHF
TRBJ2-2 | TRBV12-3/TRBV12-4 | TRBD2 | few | TGTGCCAGCAGCCGCGGGGGGGCCCGCACCGGGGAGCTGTTTTTT | CASSRGGARTGELFF